A selection of T cell receptor beta chains follows, all from one sample in a study of cytomegalovirus exposure and HLA in healthy donors. Here immunoSEQ multiplex PCR was the method, and the copy in TCRdb shows in-frame clones only, minus some. Seen here are 160,000 or so clones, about 80% observed once, and the top ten hold approximately 4.5%. Sequencing was performed on PBMCs. These receptors originate from a man aged 25-45 years in good health and CMV-seronegative. Each CDR3 is given with its conserved first and last residue. D genes are given only for firm matches. Rows may omit the clone size; those that give it use once, few, many or a size class.

D gene: TRBD1; clone size: -; V gene: TRBV5-5; J gene: TRBJ1-5; CDR3 DNA: TGTGCCAGCAGCTTGAATGTCCCAGGGGGCGGTCAGCCCCAGCATTTT; CDR3 protein: CASSLNVPGGGQPQHF
D gene: -; clone size: -; V gene: TRBV4-1; J gene: TRBJ1-6; CDR3 DNA: TGCGCCAGCAGCCAAGGGACAGCGTCCCCGTTTAATTCACCCCTCCACTTT; CDR3 protein: CASSQGTASPFNSPLHF
D gene: -; clone size: -; V gene: TRBV5-6; J gene: TRBJ1-1; CDR3 DNA: TGTGCCAGCAGCTTCCCTAGCGAGGAGGGAACTGAAGCTTTCTTT; CDR3 protein: CASSFPSEEGTEAFF
D gene: TRBD2; clone size: -; V gene: TRBV7-3; J gene: TRBJ2-2; CDR3 DNA: TGTGCCAGCAGCCTAGCGGGGCGGTCGAACACCGGGGAGCTGTTTTTT; CDR3 protein: CASSLAGRSNTGELFF
D gene: -; clone size: -; V gene: TRBV5-1; J gene: TRBJ1-1; CDR3 DNA: TGCGCCAGCAGCTTCAGTGGCTCCACTGAAGCTTTCTTT; CDR3 protein: CASSFSGSTEAFF
D gene: TRBD2; clone size: -; V gene: TRBV13; J gene: TRBJ2-3; CDR3 DNA: TGTGCCAGCAGCTCCCTTCTTCGGACTAGCGGGAGCCCTAGCACAGATACGCAGTATTTT; CDR3 protein: CASSSLLRTSGSPSTDTQYF
D gene: TRBD2; clone size: -; V gene: TRBV18; J gene: TRBJ2-7; CDR3 DNA: TGTGCCAGCTCACCATCCCTACTAGCGGGGGACTCCTACGAGCAGTACTTC; CDR3 protein: CASSPSLLAGDSYEQYF
D gene: -; clone size: -; V gene: TRBV28; J gene: TRBJ1-6; CDR3 DNA: TGTGCCAGCAGCCCCGCCGGGGGGGGAAGGAATTCACCCCTCCACTTT; CDR3 protein: CASSPAGGGRNSPLHF
D gene: -; clone size: -; V gene: TRBV27; J gene: TRBJ2-5; CDR3 DNA: TGTGCCAGCAAGGGTTACGGGATTCGTTTGGAGACCCAGTACTTC; CDR3 protein: CASKGYGIRLETQYF
D gene: -; clone size: -; V gene: TRBV9; J gene: TRBJ2-3; CDR3 DNA: TGTGCCAGCAGCGTCGCCGGGACGGGGGGCGGAAAAGATACGCAGTATTTT; CDR3 protein: CASSVAGTGGGKDTQYF
D gene: TRBD1; clone size: -; V gene: TRBV6-1; J gene: TRBJ1-1; CDR3 DNA: TGTGCCAGCAGTTCGGGACAGATGAACACTGAAGCTTTCTTT; CDR3 protein: CASSSGQMNTEAFF
D gene: TRBD1; clone size: -; V gene: TRBV7-3; J gene: TRBJ1-2; CDR3 DNA: TGTGCCAGCAGCTTAACGGGACAGGGGGCGGGCTACACCTTC; CDR3 protein: CASSLTGQGAGYTF
D gene: TRBD1; clone size: -; V gene: TRBV27; J gene: TRBJ2-7; CDR3 DNA: TGTGCCATGCAAGGGGACAGGTCGGGCGAGCAGTACTTC; CDR3 protein: CAMQGDRSGEQYF
D gene: TRBD1; clone size: once; V gene: TRBV7-2; J gene: TRBJ1-2; CDR3 DNA: TGTGCCAGCAGCCCCGTGGCGGGCAGGGGGTATGGCTACACCTTC; CDR3 protein: CASSPVAGRGYGYTF
D gene: -; clone size: -; V gene: TRBV5-1; J gene: TRBJ1-1; CDR3 DNA: TGCGCCAGCAGCTTGACGGGGGTTATCCCGCGGGGATGGAACACTGAAGCTTTCTTT; CDR3 protein: CASSLTGVIPRGWNTEAFF
D gene: TRBD1; clone size: -; V gene: TRBV10-3; J gene: TRBJ1-4; CDR3 DNA: TGTGCCATCACCGAGGACAGGGATGAAAAACTGTTTTTT; CDR3 protein: CAITEDRDEKLFF
D gene: -; clone size: -; V gene: TRBV5-3; J gene: TRBJ1-5; CDR3 DNA: TGTGCCAGAAGCTCCCTCGGGGGACTGGGCAATCAGCCCCAGCATTTT; CDR3 protein: CARSSLGGLGNQPQHF
D gene: -; clone size: -; V gene: TRBV29-1; J gene: TRBJ1-6; CDR3 DNA: TGCAGCTTCCCCCCGGGGAAGAAGCGTTCACCCCTCCACTTT; CDR3 protein: CSFPPGKKRSPLHF
D gene: -; clone size: -; V gene: TRBV6-5; J gene: TRBJ1-2; CDR3 DNA: TGTGCCAGCAGTACGGGGGGCTATGGCTACACCTTC; CDR3 protein: CASSTGGYGYTF
D gene: -; clone size: -; V gene: TRBV18; J gene: TRBJ2-7; CDR3 DNA: TGTGCCAGCTCACCCCTCTCCTACGAGCAGTACTTC; CDR3 protein: CASSPLSYEQYF
D gene: -; clone size: -; V gene: TRBV6-1; J gene: TRBJ2-7; CDR3 DNA: TGTGCCAGCAGTGTGACTAGGTGGACCTACGAGCAGTACTTC; CDR3 protein: CASSVTRWTYEQYF
D gene: -; clone size: few; V gene: TRBV4-3; J gene: TRBJ1-6; CDR3 DNA: TGCGCCAGCAGCCAAGATCTTGCGTCACCCCTCCACTTT; CDR3 protein: CASSQDLASPLHF
D gene: TRBD2; clone size: -; V gene: TRBV5-6; J gene: TRBJ2-2; CDR3 DNA: TGTGCCAGCAGCTTGGGGGCGGGAGTGGGGGCCGGGGAGCTGTTTTTT; CDR3 protein: CASSLGAGVGAGELFF
D gene: TRBD2; clone size: -; V gene: TRBV7-6; J gene: TRBJ2-3; CDR3 DNA: TGTGCCAGCAGCCAAAGCGGGGGGACGGGCACAGATACGCAGTATTTT; CDR3 protein: CASSQSGGTGTDTQYF
D gene: TRBD1; clone size: -; V gene: TRBV7-9; J gene: TRBJ2-7; CDR3 DNA: TGTGCCAGCAGCCCGACAGGGGGAGCCTACGAGCAGTACTTC; CDR3 protein: CASSPTGGAYEQYF